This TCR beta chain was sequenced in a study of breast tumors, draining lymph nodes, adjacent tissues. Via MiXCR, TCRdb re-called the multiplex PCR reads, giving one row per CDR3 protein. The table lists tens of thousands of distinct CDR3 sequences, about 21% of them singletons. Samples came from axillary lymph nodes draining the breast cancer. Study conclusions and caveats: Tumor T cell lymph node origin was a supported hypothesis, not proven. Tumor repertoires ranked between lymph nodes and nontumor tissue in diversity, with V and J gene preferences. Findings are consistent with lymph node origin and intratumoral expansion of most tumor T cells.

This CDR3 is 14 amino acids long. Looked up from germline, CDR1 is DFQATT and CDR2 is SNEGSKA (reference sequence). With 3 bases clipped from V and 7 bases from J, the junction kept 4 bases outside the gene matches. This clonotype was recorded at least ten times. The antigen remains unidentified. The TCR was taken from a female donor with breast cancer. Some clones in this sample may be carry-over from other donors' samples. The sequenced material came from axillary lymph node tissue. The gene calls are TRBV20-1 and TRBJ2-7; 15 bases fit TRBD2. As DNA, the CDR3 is TGCAGTGCTAGGGGACTAGCGGGAGGTTTGGAGCAGTACTTC. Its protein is CSARGLAGGLEQYF.